This T cell receptor (beta chain) was identified during a study of cytomegalovirus exposure and HLA in healthy donors. Across the whole study: Assignment to the Caucasian-associated ancestry cluster applied to about 80% of the approximately 380 genotyped donors. Findings and limits, study-wide: Donors were assumed by presence/absence analyses to have roughly uniform sequencing depth.

The PCR ran on 60 Vbeta and 13 Jbeta primers. Assay: immunoSEQ multiplex PCR; the TCRdb copy retains only in-frame clones and omits some. The sample includes 150,000 to 200,000 clones, around 80% of them seen just once. The CDR3 spans 16 residues. Germline values: CDR1 MDHEN, CDR2 SYDVKM. J gave up 6 bases and V 6 bases, and 10 bases lay outside the gene matches. Comments on this clone: Its antigen is unidentified.

Specimen: PBMCs. This clonotype was obtained from a middle-aged woman in good health and CMV-seropositive. The chain couples TRBV28 to TRBJ1-5; 11 nucleotides match TRBD1. CDR3 in amino acids: CASRHPGQGASQPQHF. CDR3 bases: TGTGCCAGCAGGCACCCCGGACAGGGGGCTAGTCAGCCCCAGCATTTT.